The 20 T cell receptor delta chains in this list originate from one sample, sequenced in a study of γδ T cells in repeated Plasmodium falciparum infection (dated by TCRdb to the early 2020s). The library came from multiplex PCR. The run used an Illumina MiSeq. Clones were re-identified by TCRdb from the public reads with CATT, and rows with the same DNA were merged. Within this sample are 85,000 to 100,000 delta-chain clones, with roughly 0.9% of them counted one time only. Roughly 9.5% of the sample comes from the top ten. For bulk TCR repertoire analysis, Vgamma9/Vdelta2+ and Vdelta2-negative gammadelta T cell populations were flow-sorted out of peripheral blood mononuclear cells. Sample: gamma-delta T cells from blood. These receptors originate from a pool of human donors (malaria-infected and uninfected, not separated).

This clone showed up many times. The chain couples TRDV2 to TRDJ3; the D gene is possibly TRDD3 (5 bases). The CDR3 is 19 amino acids. Germline-derived CDR1 and CDR2 are GEAIGNYY and EKD. The germline V and J ends were trimmed by 0 bases and 2 bases, with 16 bases remaining between them. This chain's CDR3 is CACDTGEGTRTWDTRQMFF. CDR3 sequence (DNA): TGTGCCTGTGACACCGGCGAGGGGACGCGTACCTGGGACACCCGACAGATGTTTTTC.

This clone was counted only a few times. TCRdb's protein, taken from a much larger clone, differs from this DNA's translation at residue 20, likely owing to a read error; the protein displayed comes from the DNA. This chain joins TRDV1 and TRDJ1, with TRDD3 matching 9 bases. Looked up from germline, CDR1 is TSWWSYY and CDR2 is QGS. The CDR3 length is 21 residues. The CDR3 DNA follows: TGTGCTCTTGGGGGCTGTTCCTACCCGTCCGTGATACTGGGGGACCGGCTTAAACTCACCTTT. Translated: CALGGCSYPSVILGDRLKLTF.

This clone was counted a few times. TCRdb lists the protein of a much larger clone for this DNA, which differs at residue 15, so this is likely a read error; the protein given here is translated from the DNA itself. The chain combines TRDV1 with TRDJ1; 10 bases match TRDD3. TCRdb offers no J gene call, so here the DNA was matched to germline to obtain one. The CDR3 runs to 19 residues. Germline V gene sequence: CDR1 TSWWSYY, CDR2 QGS. The CDR3 protein is CALGETLRLGDLYTNKLIF. CDR3 nucleotides: TGTGCTCTTGGGGAGACTCTCCGACTGGGGGATCTATACACCAATAAACTCATCTTT.

This clone occurred a few times. TCRdb pairs this DNA with a much larger clone's protein that differs at residue 13, likely a read error; the protein shown was translated from the DNA. The chain uses TRAV38-2/DV8 and TRDJ1; 12 bases map to TRDD3. The J gene is absent in TCRdb and was assigned here via DNA matching to germline. The germline CDR1 and CDR2 sequences are TSESDYY and QEAYKQQN. Trimming at V came to 9 bases and at J to 3 bases, leaving 30 bases not matched to a gene. The CDR3 length is 22 residues. CDR3 amino acids: CASFLETHYWGIHVGGPDKLIF. The DNA of the CDR3 is TGTGCTTCCTTCCTAGAAACCCATTACTGGGGGATACACGTAGGGGGTCCCGATAAACTCATCTTT.

Worth noting for this clone: TCRdb's entry gives the protein of a much larger clone, which mismatches this DNA's translation at residue 13, likely from a read error; the protein reported here is translated from the DNA. The chain uses TRDV1 and TRDJ1, with D perhaps matching TRDD3 (5 bases). The J gene, not given by TCRdb, was assigned here from a germline match of the nucleotide sequence. Germline CDR1 TSWWSYY, CDR2 QGS. CDR3 length: 18 residues. Trimming left V 4 bases short and J 3 bases short, with 24 bases between. For the CDR3, the DNA is TGTGCTCTTGGGGCCATACTGAGGGGAAGACCGTACGCCGATAAACTCATCTTT. Its protein is CALGAILRGRPYADKLIF.

A few counts support this clone. TCRdb shows a much larger clone's protein in place of this DNA's translation, and the two differ at residue 10, likely through a read error; the protein shown is translated from the DNA. The CDR3 reads CALGPIYWGTSHPYTDKLIF. The CDR3 bases are TGTGCTCTTGGGCCGATTTACTGGGGGACATCCCACCCGTACACCGATAAACTCATCTTT. The rearrangement uses TRDV1 and TRDJ1, with 9 nucleotides matching TRDD3. The J gene was not available in TCRdb and was assigned here by matching the DNA to germline segments. This CDR3 is 20 amino acids long. The V gene's germline CDR1 is TSWWSYY and CDR2 QGS. V was clipped by 5 bases and J by 0 bases; unmatched bases: 19.

A note on this clone: TCRdb's listed protein matches a much larger clone and diverges from this DNA's translation at residue 17, likely through a read error; the protein shown comes from the DNA. The chain recombines TRDV1 with TRDJ1, with 9 bases lining up with TRDD3. The CDR3 loop spans 19 amino acids. Germline V CDR1 and CDR2: TSWWSYY, QGS. CDR3 protein: CALGERAYLGDGGTDKPIF. The CDR3 DNA is TGTGCTCTTGGGGAACGGGCCTACCTGGGGGATGGAGGAACCGATAAACCCATCTTT.

To note about this clone: A far larger clone is just one base off, so this is likely a read error. The sample carries other DNA sequences with the same CDR3. The V call is TRDV2, the J call TRDJ1; TRDD3 matches at 7 bases. The J gene was not available in TCRdb and was assigned here by matching the DNA to germline segments. Germline V gene sequence: CDR1 GEAIGNYY, CDR2 EKD. CDR3 size: 19 residues. CDR3 residues: CACDTVGSVVGDHTDKLIF. CDR3 bases: TGTGCTTGTGACACCGTGGGCAGTGTGGTGGGGGACCACACCGATAAACTCATCTTT.

This clone was counted between two and nine times. A far larger clone lies a single base away; this is likely a read error. This specimen includes other DNA sequences encoding the same CDR3. The chain uses TRDV2 and TRDJ1, with no clear D. The J gene, left out of TCRdb, was set here by checking the DNA against germline. The germline gives CDR1 GEAIGNYY, CDR2 EKD. The CDR3 spans 13 residues. Trimming removed 0 bases from V and 0 bases from J, with 4 bases in between. Here the CDR3 reads CACDTGYTDKLIF. In nucleotides, the CDR3 is TGTGCCTGTGACACCGGATACACCGATAAACTCATCTTT.

Of note for this clone: A read error is the likely source, as a far larger clone sits one nucleotide away. The same CDR3 arises from other DNA sequences in this sample as well. The chain combines TRDV1 with TRDJ1; weak D call: TRDD3 (5 bases). TCRdb records no J gene; here it was assigned by comparing the DNA to germline. Germline V CDR1 and CDR2: TSWWSYY, QGS. CDR3 length: 18 residues. The chain's CDR3 is CALGALRRGRVHTDKLIF. CDR3 DNA: TGCGCTCTTGGGGCACTTCGCCGGGGACGGGTCCACACCGATAAACTCATCTTT.

With respect to this clone: TCRdb shows a much larger clone's protein in place of this DNA's translation, and the two differ at residue 3, likely through a read error; the protein shown is translated from the DNA. The chain carries TRDV2 and TRDJ1; D is unclear. The J gene, not given by TCRdb, was assigned here from a germline match of the nucleotide sequence. The V gene's germline CDR1 is GEAIGNYY and CDR2 EKD. This CDR3 region has 18 residues. CDR3 nucleotide sequence: TGTGCCCGTGACACCGGTCGAATCGGGGTGGGAGACACCGATAAACTCATCTTT. It yields the protein CARDTGRIGVGDTDKLIF.

As for this clone: One base separates it from a far larger clone, so it is likely a read error. Within the sample, other DNA sequences also encode this same CDR3. This rearrangement joins TRDV2 to TRDJ3, with 8 bases fitting TRDD3. The J gene, missing from TCRdb, was assigned here through DNA to germline matching. This CDR3 comprises 18 residues. V shed 2 bases, J shed 0 bases, and the junction held 5 bases outside the gene matches. CDR1 is GEAIGNYY, CDR2 EKD, per germline. Written as DNA, the CDR3 is TGTGCCTGTGACAATACAGGGGGATACTCCTGGGACACCCGACAGATGTTTTTC. This gives the protein CACDNTGGYSWDTRQMFF.

In the case of this clone: The amino acid sequence in TCRdb belongs to a much larger clone and departs from this DNA's translation at residue 5, likely a sequencing read error; the sequence shown is translated from the DNA. The chain couples TRDV2 to TRDJ2; the D is unclear. From germline, CDR1 is GEAIGNYY and CDR2 EKD. There are 16 residues in the CDR3. V lost 3 bases to trimming and J lost 4 bases, with 17 bases between them. The CDR3 loop reads CACDSVYGRGTAQLFF. CDR3 coding DNA: TGTGCCTGTGACTCCGTATATGGGAGAGGGACAGCACAACTCTTCTTT.

This clone turned up a few times. The protein held in TCRdb is that of a much larger clone and does not match this DNA's translation at residue 7, likely because of a read error; the protein shown is translated from the DNA. The J gene is TRDJ1, the V gene TRDV1; no definite D call. CDR1 is TSWWSYY and CDR2 is QGS in the germline V gene. Trimming left V 1 base short and J 3 bases short, with 21 bases between. The CDR3 spans 18 residues. The CDR3 sequence is CALGERHLVPFSADKLIF. In DNA, the CDR3 is TGTGCTCTTGGGGAACGACACCTAGTTCCCTTTTCGGCCGATAAACTCATCTTT.

Notes on this clone: For this DNA, TCRdb reports the protein of a much larger clone, which diverges at residue 12, most likely from a read error; the protein presented here is translated directly from the DNA. The gene calls are TRDV1 and TRDJ1; 9 nucleotides align to TRDD3. No J gene was available from TCRdb, and it was assigned here by a germline match of the DNA. Germline V gene lookup returns CDR1 TSWWSYY and CDR2 QGS. The J segment lost 3 bases and the V segment lost 1 base, leaving 15 bases of the junction unmatched. The CDR3 length is 19 residues. The CDR3 DNA reads as TGTGCTCTTGGGGAACCATACAATTCTGGGGGATGCGGGGCCGATAAACTCATCTTT. Encoded protein: CALGEPYNSGGCGADKLIF.

This clone was picked up a small number of times. TCRdb's protein, taken from a much larger clone, differs from this DNA's translation at residue 16, likely owing to a read error; the protein displayed comes from the DNA. The V gene is TRDV1, the J gene TRDJ1, with D tentatively TRDD3 (6 bases). TCRdb leaves out the J gene; it was filled in here by matching the DNA to germline. The V gene's germline CDR1 is TSWWSYY and CDR2 QGS. The CDR3 extends over 19 amino acids. The CDR3 loop reads CALGELAPPWGHRTDRLIF. The CDR3, as DNA: TGTGCTCTTGGGGAACTAGCCCCTCCCTGGGGTCATCGGACCGATAGACTCATCTTT.

There are many counts of this clone. Other DNA variants within this sample encode the same CDR3. This chain connects TRDV1 to TRDJ1, with D perhaps TRDD2 (6 bases). The CDR3 extends over 15 amino acids. Looked up from germline, CDR1 is TSWWSYY and CDR2 is QGS. Deletions cut 6 bases from V and 0 bases from J, with 14 bases between. CDR3 bases: TGTGCTCTTGGCCTTCCCCAAACCTACACCGATAAACTCATCTTT. Amino acid sequence: CALGLPQTYTDKLIF.

A remark on this clone: Given a far larger clone just one base away, this is likely a sequencing read error. Other DNA sequences of this sample code for an identical CDR3. CDR3 sequence (DNA): TGTGCCTGTGACACCGTCGGTACTGGGGGATCCCTCCCCGATAAACTTATCTTT. It is translated as CACDTVGTGGSLPDKLIF. The J gene was not called, though the V gene is TRDV2; TRDD3, as called in the table, went unchecked against the DNA. CDR1 GEAIGNYY and CDR2 EKD come from the germline V gene. The CDR3 totals 18 residues.

As regards this clone: TCRdb's protein, taken from a much larger clone, differs from this DNA's translation at residue 16, likely owing to a read error; the protein displayed comes from the DNA. The chain links TRDV2 to TRDJ1; 13 bases agree with TRDD3. Matching the DNA to germline supplied the J gene, which TCRdb does not give. The CDR3 consists of 22 residues. The V and J ends lost 0 bases and 3 bases, in that order; junction bases with no gene match: 21. Looked up from germline, CDR1 is GEAIGNYY and CDR2 is EKD. This CDR3 is CACDTGYWGIRTLPTSSDKLIF. CDR3 nucleotide sequence: TGTGCCTGTGACACCGGTTACTGGGGGATACGCACCCTACCGACGTCTTCCGATAAACTCATCTTT.

Worth noting for this clone: This probably arose from a read error, given a far larger clone one base away. This same CDR3 is encoded by further DNA sequences in the sample. The chain carries TRDV2 and TRDJ1; 9 nucleotides align to TRDD3. TCRdb is silent on the J gene; assignment here came from matching the DNA to germline. J gave up 0 bases and V 4 bases, and 14 bases lay outside the gene matches. Germline CDR1 reads GEAIGNYY; CDR2 reads EKD. The CDR3 runs 18 residues. CDR3 residues: CACDPMGTGGLHTDKLIF. The CDR3 DNA sequence: TGTGCCTGTGATCCCATGGGGACTGGGGGACTACACACCGATAAACTCATCTTT.